Shown below are 28 T cell receptor beta chains from a single sample sequenced in a study of blood T cells in healthy people across ages. A second PCR of roughly 7 to 11 cycles used a sample-barcoded 5' primer and a J-beta primer mix. TCRdb independently ran MiXCR on the 5' RACE reads; one entry per CDR3 protein. Of approximately 900,000 distinct CDR3 sequences listed, under 50% are singletons. The sequencing input was blood. These receptors all stem from a man aged 25 to 40 in good health.

The chain couples TRBV7-2 to TRBJ1-1; no firm D call. Per the germline V gene, CDR1 is SGHTA and CDR2 is FQGNSA. The length of the CDR3 is 13 residues. With 0 bases removed from V and 2 bases from J, the gap between germline ends came to 4 bases. The CDR3 region has the DNA TGTGCCAGCAGCTTAGCATTCAACACTGAAGCTTTCTTT. Translated, it gives CASSLAFNTEAFF. Full variable domain (outside the CDR3, taken from reference TRBV7-2 and TRBJ1-1): GAGVSQSPSNKVTEKGKDVELRCDPISGHTALYWYRQSLGQGLEFLIYFQGNSAPDKSGLPSDRFSAERTGGSVSTLTIQRTQQEDSAVYLCASSLAFNTEAFFGQGTRLTVV.

There are many counts of this clonotype. J is TRBJ2-1 and V is TRBV3-1; TRBD1 aligns across 9 bases. The V and J ends lost 4 bases and 4 bases, in that order; junction bases with no gene match: 5. The germline CDR1 and CDR2 sequences are LGHDT and YNNKEL (reference sequence). The CDR3 length is 15 residues. The CDR3 protein is CASSRGQGTYNEQFF. The CDR3 nucleotides read TGTGCCAGCAGCCGGGGACAGGGAACTTACAATGAGCAGTTCTTC.

The V call is TRBV2, the J call TRBJ2-5; D is uncertain. The better agreement between TRBJ2-7 and the DNA end casts doubt on the J call. This CDR3 spans 11 amino acids. Germline V gene data show CDR1 as SNHLY and CDR2 as FYNNEI. The CDR3 is CASSEVFEQYF. CDR3 nucleotide sequence: TGTGCCAGCAGTGAGGTTTTCGAGCAGTACTTC.

This clonotype appeared once. The chain uses TRBV3-1 and TRBJ2-1; D unclear. Germline V lookup: CDR1 LGHDT, CDR2 YNNKEL (reference sequence). Between the trimmed V and J ends, which lost 0 bases and 5 bases, there was a span of 11 bases. CDR3 length: 15 amino acids. The CDR3 spells CASSQELNGHNEQFF. As DNA, the CDR3 is TGTGCCAGCAGCCAAGAACTAAACGGACACAATGAGCAGTTCTTC.

The chain couples TRBV9 to TRBJ2-5, with TRBD1 matching over 9 bases. The germline gives CDR1 SGDLS, CDR2 YYNGEE. The CDR3 extends over 14 amino acids. The V segment lost 4 bases and the J segment 9 bases; nucleotides outside the gene matches: 10. In DNA, the CDR3 is TGTGCCAGCAGCTCCAGGACAGGGGAGGTTGCCCAGTACTTC. Encoded protein: CASSSRTGEVAQYF.

The chain has TRBV4-2 and TRBJ2-1, with D maybe TRBD1 (7 bases). Germline loops: CDR1 LGHNA, CDR2 YNFKEQ. The CDR3 loop spans 15 amino acids. The V end lost 0 bases, the J end lost 9 bases, and 15 bases lay between the germline ends. Here the CDR3 reads CASSQDAGGGVEQFF. The CDR3 region has the DNA TGTGCCAGCAGCCAAGATGCAGGGGGAGGCGTTGAGCAGTTCTTC.

The chain uses TRBV27 and TRBJ1-2; 7 bases match TRBD1. There are 15 residues in the CDR3. Germline V CDR1 and CDR2: MNHEY, SMNVEV (reference sequence). V gave up 6 bases and J gave up 4 bases; unmatched junction bases: 11. The CDR3 DNA reads TGTGCCAGCAGGCACGAACAGGGGCTCATCTATGGCTACACCTTC. Protein: CASRHEQGLIYGYTF.

This sequence joins TRBV21-1 and TRBJ2-1. TRBV21-1 is shown as a pseudogene. CDR3 size: 14 residues. Here the CDR3 reads CASPSGSSYNEQFF. The CDR3 coding sequence is TGTGCCAGCCCTTCGGGGAGCTCCTACAATGAGCAGTTCTTC.

The rearrangement links TRBV4-2 to TRBJ2-2; 8 nucleotides line up with TRBD2. CDR3 size: 17 residues. V lost 0 bases to trimming and J lost 4 bases; unmatched junction nucleotides: 7. CDR1 is LGHNA, CDR2 YNFKEQ, per germline. The CDR3 DNA reads TGTGCCAGCAGCCAAGAGCCAAGCGGGGGCTTCACCGGGGAGCTGTTTTTT. Translated: CASSQEPSGGFTGELFF.

This clonotype was recorded at least ten times. The chain joins TRBV7-2 to TRBJ2-5, with 9 positions matching TRBD2. This CDR3 spans 14 amino acids. Germline V gene data show CDR1 as SGHTA and CDR2 as FQGNSA. After removal of 4 bases from V and 5 bases from J, the junction contained 5 bases not matched to a gene. This CDR3 is CASSSGLAGETQYF. Written as DNA, the CDR3 is TGTGCCAGCAGCTCGGGACTAGCTGGTGAGACCCAGTACTTC.

This clonotype was seen repeatedly, ten times or more. The chain combines TRBV7-2 with TRBJ2-3; the D is unclear. With 3 bases removed from V and 0 bases from J, the gap between germline ends came to 10 bases. This CDR3 comprises 15 residues. Germline V CDR1 and CDR2: SGHTA, FQGNSA. The CDR3 DNA is TGTGCCAGCAGCTTGCGCGCGTCTAGCACAGATACGCAGTATTTT. It is translated as CASSLRASSTDTQYF.

This rearrangement joins TRBV5-6 to TRBJ2-1; D uncertain. There are 15 residues in the CDR3. Trimming removed 4 bases at V and 6 bases at J, with 17 bases between. Per germline, CDR1 SGHDT and CDR2 YYEEEE. CDR3 sequence (DNA): TGTGCCAGCAGCATACTTGTTGCCCCCCTCAATGAGCAGTTCTTC. Amino acid sequence: CASSILVAPLNEQFF.

This sequence joins TRBV2 and TRBJ2-5; 7 nucleotides align to TRBD2. Germline V gene sequence: CDR1 SNHLY, CDR2 FYNNEI. The CDR3 totals 15 residues. After removal of 7 bases from V and 9 bases from J, the junction contained 17 bases not matched to a gene. CDR3: CASTEVKRGRGSQYF. For the CDR3, the DNA is TGTGCCAGCACCGAGGTCAAGCGGGGCCGCGGGTCCCAGTACTTC.

The chain joins TRBV28 to TRBJ2-3; D possibly uses TRBD1 or TRBD2 (5 bases each). The CDR3 covers 17 residues. Trimming removed 5 bases at V and 4 bases at J, with 22 bases between. The germline gives CDR1 MDHEN, CDR2 SYDVKM. The CDR3 coding sequence is TGTGCCAGCAGTCTCGCCGGGACCGCCGGCCTCGCAGATACGCAGTATTTT. It encodes CASSLAGTAGLADTQYF.

The J gene is TRBJ1-5, the V gene TRBV28, with D hard to call. V was clipped by 6 bases and J by 4 bases, with 13 bases between them. CDR3 length: 14 amino acids. Looked up from germline, CDR1 is MDHEN and CDR2 is SYDVKM. The CDR3 DNA reads as TGTGCCAGCAGAAAACCGGTCCTTAATCAGCCCCAGCATTTT. Amino acid sequence: CASRKPVLNQPQHF. The full variable domain, with the rest looked up from reference TRBV28 and TRBJ1-5, is DVKVTQSSRYLVKRTGEKVFLECVQDMDHENMFWYRQDPGLGLRLIYFSYDVKMKEKGDIPEGYSVSREKKERFSLILESASTNQTSMYLCASRKPVLNQPQHFGDGTRLSIL.

J is TRBJ1-1 and V is TRBV30; D ambiguous. The CDR3 loop spans 13 amino acids. The germline V and J ends were trimmed by 3 bases and 3 bases, with 11 bases remaining between them. CDR1 is GTSNPN, CDR2 SVGIG, per germline (reference sequence). The CDR3 DNA is TGTGCCTGGAGCTTTCAGGAATACACTGAAGCTTTCTTT. It yields the protein CAWSFQEYTEAFF. The full variable domain, rest sourced from reference TRBV30 and TRBJ1-1, is SQTIHQWPATLVQPVGSPLSLECTVEGTSNPNLYWYRQAAGRGLQLLFYSVGIGQISSEVPQNLSASRPQDRQFILSSKKLLLSDSGFYLCAWSFQEYTEAFFGQGTRLTVV.

Only a few counts were recorded for this clonotype. The V call is TRBV12-3 or TRBV12-4, the J call TRBJ2-1; D remains ambiguous. The ends were cut back, 3 bases at V and 6 bases at J, with 6 bases in the middle. CDR3 size: 12 residues. The CDR3: CASSFLRNEQFF. The CDR3 nucleotides read TGTGCCAGCAGTTTTCTACGCAATGAGCAGTTCTTC.

This chain joins TRBV7-9 and TRBJ1-2; D gene unclear. Germline values: CDR1 SEHNR, CDR2 FQNEAQ (reference sequence). Trimming took 3 bases from V and 7 from J, leaving 18 bases between them. This CDR3 contains 15 residues. The CDR3 here is CASSLNSARPRGYTF. For the CDR3, the DNA is TGTGCCAGCAGCTTGAATTCGGCCCGCCCGCGTGGCTACACCTTC.

A note on this clonotype: Just one base apart from a much larger clone, this may be a read error. V and J are TRBV6-5 and TRBJ1-2; D remains unclear. CDR3 length: 12 amino acids. Germline loops: CDR1 MNHEY, CDR2 SVGAGI. CDR3 protein: CASSYSNYGCTF. CDR3 DNA sequence: TGTGCCAGCAGTTATTCGAACTATGGCTGCACCTTC.

J is TRBJ2-1 and V is TRBV4-3, with a possible D match to TRBD2 (6 bases). CDR3 length: 16 amino acids. CDR1 is LGHNA, CDR2 YSLEER, per germline. Trimming removed 6 bases from V and 10 bases from J, with 25 bases in between. The CDR3 loop is CASSLGDSGHGREQFF. The CDR3 DNA reads as TGCGCCAGCAGTCTCGGAGACAGCGGCCATGGGAGGGAGCAGTTCTTC.

This clonotype was detected a few times. The chain uses TRBV29-1 and TRBJ2-3; TRBD1 matches at 11 bases. V lost 5 bases, J lost 6 bases, and 7 bases stayed unmatched. The length of the CDR3 is 14 residues. CDR1 and CDR2 (germline): SQVTM, ANQGSEA. The CDR3 DNA reads TGCAGCGTTCGCCGGGACAGGGGGTTGGATACGCAGTATTTT. Protein product: CSVRRDRGLDTQYF.

This clonotype came up a few times. The chain couples TRBV6-2 or TRBV6-3 to TRBJ2-3, with 9 bases that match TRBD1. V shed 6 bases and J 6 bases; nucleotides not matched to a gene: 4. CDR3 length: 13 residues. Looked up from germline, CDR1 is MNHEY and CDR2 is SVGEGT. The CDR3 nucleotides read TGTGCCAGCAGGGATGACAGGGGGGATACGCAGTATTTT. Protein sequence: CASRDDRGDTQYF.

V and J are TRBV5-1 and TRBJ2-7; 8 nucleotides agree with TRBD1. The CDR3 runs 17 residues. The germline CDR1 and CDR2 sequences are SGHRS and YFSETQ. V lost 1 base, J lost 0 bases, and 9 bases stayed unmatched. The CDR3 reads CASSLPQPGQVSYEQYF. As DNA, the CDR3 is TGCGCCAGCAGCTTGCCCCAACCGGGACAGGTCTCCTACGAGCAGTACTTC.

The chain joins TRBV20-1 to TRBJ2-2, with 7 bases matching TRBD2. This CDR3 has 15 amino acids. Germline lookup yields CDR1 DFQATT and CDR2 SNEGSKA (reference sequence). V lost 7 bases and J lost 0; bases outside the gene matches: 8. The CDR3 sequence is CSVPQRGTNTGELFF. CDR3 in DNA: TGCAGTGTTCCCCAGCGGGGTACGAACACCGGGGAGCTGTTTTTT.

This clonotype came up many times. This rearrangement joins TRBV20-1 to TRBJ2-5; 11 bases align to TRBD1. Germline CDR1 reads DFQATT; CDR2 reads SNEGSKA (reference sequence). Trimming cost V 0 bases and J 2 bases; bases outside gene matches: 8. This CDR3 spans 17 amino acids. The CDR3 protein is CSAREGGTGGLQETQYF. The CDR3 coding sequence is TGCAGTGCTAGAGAAGGGGGGACAGGGGGTCTTCAAGAGACCCAGTACTTC.

The genes are TRBV6-6 and TRBJ2-7, with D possibly matching TRBD2 (6 bases). Germline values: CDR1 MNHNY, CDR2 SVGAGI (reference sequence). Trimming shortened V by 2 bases and J by 3 bases, and 8 bases separated the two germline ends. The CDR3 spans 13 residues. CDR3 protein: CASSYETSYEQYF. CDR3 nucleotides: TGTGCCAGCAGTTACGAGACTAGCTACGAGCAGTACTTC.

This clonotype was detected ten times or more. The chain links TRBV3-1 to TRBJ1-1; no clear D gene. CDR3 size: 16 residues. Trimming took off 3 bases at V and 1 base at J, with 15 bases between the two ends. Germline lookup yields CDR1 LGHDT and CDR2 YNNKEL (reference sequence). CDR3 sequence: CASSHLPGYGNTEAFF. CDR3 DNA: TGTGCCAGCAGCCACTTACCGGGATACGGGAACACTGAAGCTTTCTTT.

V is TRBV29-1 and J is TRBJ2-1, with 10 bases matching TRBD2. The CDR3 contains 14 residues. With V trimmed by 6 bases and J by 10 bases, 12 bases remained unmatched. The germline V gene has CDR1 SQVTM and CDR2 ANQGSEA. The CDR3 loop is CSVLGLAASGEQFF. The CDR3 region has the DNA TGCAGCGTCCTCGGACTAGCGGCCTCCGGAGAGCAGTTCTTC.